The rows below give T cell receptor beta chains drawn from one sample of a study of blood T cells in healthy people across ages. TCRdb ran MiXCR on the 5' RACE reads and lists one entry per CDR3 protein. The sample includes about 800,000 distinct CDR3 sequences, 58% of them seen just once. The sequenced material came from blood. These receptors were obtained from a man aged 30-40 years in good health. The CDR3 runs from the conserved cysteine through the conserved F or W. A D gene is named only where the DNA matches it firmly. Only part of the rows carry a size: once, few, many, or a class if the clone is expanded.

d_gene,abundance,v_gene,j_gene,CDR3aa,CDR3nt
-,once,TRBV11-3,TRBJ2-3,CASSGDGQLDTQYF,TGTGCCAGCAGCGGGGATGGACAACTCGATACGCAGTATTTT
TRBD2,few,TRBV19,TRBJ2-7,CASSSAGVQLYEQYF,TGTGCCAGTAGTAGCGCGGGAGTCCAACTTTACGAGCAGTACTTC
-,-,TRBV25-1,TRBJ2-7,CASSERERPLPYEQYF,TGTGCCAGCAGTGAACGGGAGCGGCCTCTCCCCTACGAGCAGTACTTC
TRBD1,once,TRBV6-4,TRBJ1-6,CASSPGQGSIRPPLHF,TGTGCCAGCAGTCCAGGACAGGGAAGCATAAGGCCACCCCTCCACTTT
-,-,TRBV30,TRBJ2-7,CAWSISYEQYF,TGTGCCTGGAGTATATCCTACGAGCAGTACTTC
-,-,TRBV6-6,TRBJ2-1,CASSSSGDASEQFF,TGTGCCAGCAGCTCTTCGGGAGACGCGAGTGAGCAGTTCTTC
TRBD1,-,TRBV4-3,TRBJ1-6,CASSQDWTGSSYNSPLHF,TGCGCCAGCAGCCAAGATTGGACAGGGAGCTCCTATAATTCACCCCTCCACTTT
-,-,TRBV20-1,TRBJ1-5,CSARGWVSNQPQHF,TGCAGTGCTAGAGGTTGGGTCAGCAATCAGCCCCAGCATTTT
TRBD2,-,TRBV28,TRBJ2-7,CASRGEAGGSIYEQYF,TGTGCCAGCAGGGGAGAGGCAGGCGGGAGTATATACGAGCAGTACTTC
-,few,TRBV15,TRBJ2-3,CATSRGGGADTQYF,TGTGCCACCAGCAGAGGCGGTGGCGCAGATACGCAGTATTTT
-,-,TRBV21-1,TRBJ2-5,CASSKRAPSGGGDNEQYF,TGTGCCAGCAGCAAAAGAGCCCCTAGCGGGGGGGGGGACAATGAGCAGTACTTC
-,-,TRBV20-1,TRBJ2-3,CSAVGDTQYF,TGCAGTGCGGTCGGTGATACGCAGTATTTT
-,-,TRBV11-2,TRBJ2-1,CASSSRPIVEQFF,TGTGCCAGCAGCTCCCGTCCAATTGTGGAGCAGTTCTTC
-,-,TRBV20-1,TRBJ2-7,CSVWGRFSYEQYF,TGCAGTGTGTGGGGACGGTTCTCCTACGAGCAGTACTTC
-,few,TRBV18,TRBJ2-5,CAGTADQETQYF,TGTGCCGGCACAGCTGATCAAGAGACCCAGTACTTC
-,-,TRBV15,TRBJ1-1,CATSRAGKANTEAFF,TGTGCCACCAGCAGAGCGGGCAAGGCCAACACTGAAGCTTTCTTT
-,-,TRBV7-9,TRBJ2-3,CASSFPSIYADTQYF,TGTGCCAGCAGCTTTCCCTCCATTTACGCCGATACGCAGTATTTT
TRBD1,few,TRBV2,TRBJ1-6,CASSDRGQGFYNSPLHF,TGTGCCAGCAGTGATCGGGGACAGGGCTTTTATAATTCACCCCTCCACTTT
-,-,TRBV28,TRBJ1-1,CASTHWAGMNTEAFF,TGTGCCAGCACCCACTGGGCAGGGATGAACACTGAAGCTTTCTTT
TRBD1,-,TRBV27,TRBJ1-6,CASTAGGWSPLHF,TGTGCCAGCACGGCAGGGGGGTGGTCACCCCTCCACTTT
-,-,TRBV7-2,TRBJ2-3,CASSCSRGDTQYF,TGTGCCAGCAGCTGCTCCCGAGGAGATACGCAGTATTTT
TRBD2,-,TRBV9,TRBJ2-1,CASSVGGGNPSYNEQFF,TGTGCCAGCAGCGTAGGGGGGGGGAACCCCTCCTACAATGAGCAGTTCTTC
-,many,TRBV27,TRBJ2-1,CAIRGGSSYNEQFF,TGTGCCATTAGGGGGGGTAGCTCCTACAATGAGCAGTTCTTC